This T cell receptor (beta chain) was obtained from a study of cytomegalovirus exposure and HLA in healthy donors. Study-wide background: An earlier analysis found around 100 million unique TCR beta sequences from about 179 million T cells. Findings and limits, study-wide: HLA-A and HLA-B allele assignments for most subjects were reportedly predicted accurately using TCR beta sequences. For cytomegalovirus status, the classifier reportedly gave diagnoses with high specificity and sensitivity. Presence/absence comparisons presumed near-even sequencing depth among donors.

Trimming left V 2 bases short and J 0 bases short, with 13 bases between. The CDR3 has 16 residues. Germline V gene sequence: CDR1 MDHEN, CDR2 SYDVKM. As regards this clone: Its matching antigen is unknown.

The study ran its PCR with 60 Vbeta and 13 Jbeta primers. Clones were read by immunoSEQ multiplex PCR, and TCRdb kept only the in-frame ones, dropping some. The table shows some 90,000 clones, with 81% occurring only once. The rearrangement joins TRBV28 to TRBJ1-2, with D perhaps matching TRBD1 (5 bases). The clonotype was recovered from an older woman in good health and CMV-seropositive. Sequencing was carried out using PBMCs. The CDR3 DNA reads TGTGCCAGCAGTTTAGGTGGGGCCCGAGCTAACTATGGCTACACCTTC. Residues: CASSLGGARANYGYTF.